This paragraph covers one TCR beta chain sequence. Each CDR3 protein is one row after TCRdb ran MiXCR on the RT-PCR reads. The sample records roughly 540,000 distinct CDR3 sequences, less than 25% being singletons. This entry comes from a study of response to subunit inactivated influenza vaccine. The CDR3 runs 17 residues. Trimming removed 5 bases from V and 5 bases from J, with 25 bases in between. These same records also appear under a second study, on T cells expressing NK-cell markers. This second study says: UMIs were included in TCR beta cDNA generated by 5'RACE template switching. Similarly, these clonotypes led the CD3+CD56-NKG2C+ fraction as well in a handful of donors. Whether the expanded NKG2C+ T cell clones recognized HCMV remained unclear.

The sample consisted of CD4+ T cells sorted from PBMCs, taken about 13 days after vaccination. The V and J genes are TRBV12-3 or TRBV12-4 and TRBJ2-7; tentatively, D is TRBD2 (6 bases). The TCR was taken from a man aged 50 to 59 who received an inactivated influenza vaccine. As DNA, the CDR3 is TGTGCCAGCAGTCGCGAAATTGGGGGGACCGGGGTCAACGAGCAGTACTTC. It codes for CASSREIGGTGVNEQYF.